Sequencing of this TCR beta chain was carried out in a study of blood T cell repertoires in COVID-19 (dated by TCRdb to 2018 to 2021). Turning to the overall study: Collaborator samples came from the United States, Italy and Spain and covered acute and convalescent phases of COVID-19. Deeply sampled blood TCRbeta repertoires from subjects exposed to, actively infected with, or recovered from COVID-19 were included in the dataset. The material from the prospective study consisted of cDNA or gDNA derived from T cells, B-cell-depleted T cells, or PBMCs. The repertoires were released in a freely available public database meant as a resource for research on the immune response to SARS-CoV-2. Samples were obtained from the ongoing ImmuneRACE study (first 160 participants) and from 950 to 1,500 subjects provided by 6 global collaborators. Where available, HLA class I and class II types were obtained from metadata supplied by the sample provider rather than from assay-based typing. Nearly every sample came with metadata listing a de-identified subject ID, COVID-19 status, age in years and sex. General findings and caveats noted by the study authors: Clinical and demographic metadata were provided uncurated, with the amount varying by source and participant.

Taken from cysteine to phenylalanine, the CDR3 has 15 residues. The read is trimmed to its CDR3 DNA, 45 bases read in frame from base 1. The germline V gene encodes CDR1 SGHVS and CDR2 FNYEAQ. The V end gives up 5 bases and the J end 10 bases, leaving 12 bases in the junction not matched to a gene. Each collaborating institution followed its own protocols to collect whole blood in K2EDTA tubes. For TCRbeta analysis, collaborators shipped samples as frozen whole blood, isolated PBMCs, or DNA extracted from either of those sample types. As for this clone: The antigen this receptor binds is unknown. Per-nucleotide qualities are absent, and no much larger clonotype sits a single base away.

TCRbeta CDR3 regions were amplified from genomic DNA by means of the immunoSEQ Assay, a bias-controlled multiplex PCR. The authors' analysis ran thus. Within the assay, amplification of reference gene primers was used to estimate how many nucleated cells each sample contained. Sequence reads were collapsed and filtered to measure the absolute abundance of every unique TCRbeta CDR3 rearrangement. Productive Simpson clonality was computed per sample as the square root of Simpson's diversity index over productive rearrangements. Entries here come from immuneACCESS through TCRdb and include only in-frame sequences with V and J called. Some clones fail to appear in such tables; in the studies checked, an unresolved V gene covers under half of the shortfall, and the cause of the remainder is unknown. For V, J and clone size, that table is used; D and trimming come from the DNA. This sample gives about 310,000 clones in total; 80% to 90% of them show up just once. 1% of the sample belongs to the ten largest clones.

Recombination connected TRBV7-6 to TRBJ1-2; 11 central nucleotides agree with TRBD1. This receptor was obtained from a man aged 50-60 years with active or convalescent COVID-19. Sequenced: peripheral blood. The CDR3 in this case is CASSPGQGAGPLYTF. The DNA sequence is as follows: TGTGCCAGCAGCCCCGGACAGGGGGCAGGGCCCCTCTACACCTTC. Full variable domain (CDR3 extended with the reference TRBV7-6 and TRBJ1-2 proteins): GAGVSQSPRYKVTKRGQDVALRCDPISGHVSLYWYRQALGQGPEFLTYFNYEAQQDKSGLPNDRFSAERPEGSISTLTIQRTEQRDSAMYRCASSPGQGAGPLYTFGSGTRLTVV.